This T cell receptor (beta chain) came from a study of PD-1 blockade in classical Hodgkin lymphoma. About the research overall: Patients got intravenous nivolumab 3 mg/kg every 2 weeks. General study findings and limits: Significant TCR diversity gains by C4D1 occurred in CD4+ but not CD8+ cells.

After autologous stem cell transplantation all patients relapsed, and prior brentuximab vedotin exposure differed between cohorts. Remarks on this clone: Its cognate antigen is unknown.

Only in-frame clones appear in the TCRdb table, and some are missing; sequencing was by immunoSEQ multiplex PCR. The profile shows some 20,000 clones, about two thirds of them singletons. The CDR3 spans 16 residues. The V gene's germline CDR1 is SGHRS and CDR2 YFSETQ. Trimming left V 1 base short and J 1 base short, with 14 bases between. The receptor was isolated from a human donor with classical Hodgkin lymphoma. V and J are TRBV5-1 and TRBJ1-1; D perhaps matches TRBD1 (6 bases). The specimen was peripheral blood mononuclear cells (PBMCs), collected at baseline. Here the CDR3 DNA reads TGCGCCAGCAGCTTGAGGCCCGGGACAACGAACACTGAAGCTTTCTTT. Protein sequence: CASSLRPGTTNTEAFF.